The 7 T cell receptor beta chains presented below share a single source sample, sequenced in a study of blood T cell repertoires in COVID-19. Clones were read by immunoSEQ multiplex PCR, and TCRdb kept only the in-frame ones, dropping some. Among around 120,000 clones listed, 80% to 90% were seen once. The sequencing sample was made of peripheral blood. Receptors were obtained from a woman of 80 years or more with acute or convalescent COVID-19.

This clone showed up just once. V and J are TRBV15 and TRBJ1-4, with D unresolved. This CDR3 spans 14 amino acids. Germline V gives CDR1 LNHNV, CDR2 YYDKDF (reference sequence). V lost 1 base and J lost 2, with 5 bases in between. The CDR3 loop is CATSRAGTNEKLFF. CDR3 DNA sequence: TGTGCCACCAGCAGAGCCGGGACTAATGAAAAACTGTTTTTT. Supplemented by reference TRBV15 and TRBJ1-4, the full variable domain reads DAMVIQNPRYQVTQFGKPVTLSCSQTLNHNVMYWYQQKSSQAPKLLFHYYDKDFNNEADTPDNFQSRRPNTSFCFLDIRSPGLGDTAMYLCATSRAGTNEKLFFGSGTQLSVL.

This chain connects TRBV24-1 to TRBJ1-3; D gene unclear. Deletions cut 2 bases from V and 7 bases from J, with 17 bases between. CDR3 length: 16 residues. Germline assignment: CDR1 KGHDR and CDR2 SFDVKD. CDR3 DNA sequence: TGTGCCACCAGTGATTCAGGTCCGGTAGGTTCGAACACCATATATTTT. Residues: CATSDSGPVGSNTIYF.

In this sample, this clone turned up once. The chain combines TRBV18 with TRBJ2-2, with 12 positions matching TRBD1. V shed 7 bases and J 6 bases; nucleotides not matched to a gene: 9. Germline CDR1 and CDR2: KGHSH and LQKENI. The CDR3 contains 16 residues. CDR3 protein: CASLSGTGGVSGELFF. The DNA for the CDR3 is TGTGCCAGCTTATCCGGGACAGGGGGCGTATCCGGGGAGCTGTTTTTT.

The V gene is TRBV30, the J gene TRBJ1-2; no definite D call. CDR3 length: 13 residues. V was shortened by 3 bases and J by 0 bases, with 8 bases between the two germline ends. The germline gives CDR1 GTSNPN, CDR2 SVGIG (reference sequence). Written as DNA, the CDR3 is TGTGCCTGGAGCCTCGTAACTAACTATGGCTACACCTTC. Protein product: CAWSLVTNYGYTF.

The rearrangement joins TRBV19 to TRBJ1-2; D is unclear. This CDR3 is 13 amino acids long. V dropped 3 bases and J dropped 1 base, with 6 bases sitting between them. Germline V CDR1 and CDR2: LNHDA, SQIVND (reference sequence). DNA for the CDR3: TGTGCCAGTAGTATCGCACTTAACTATGGCTACACCTTC. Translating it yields CASSIALNYGYTF. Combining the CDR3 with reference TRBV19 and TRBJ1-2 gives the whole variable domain DGGITQSPKYLFRKEGQNVTLSCEQNLNHDAMYWYRQDPGQGLRLIYYSQIVNDFQKGDIAEGYSVSREKKESFPLTVTSAQKNPTAFYLCASSIALNYGYTFGSGTRLTVV.

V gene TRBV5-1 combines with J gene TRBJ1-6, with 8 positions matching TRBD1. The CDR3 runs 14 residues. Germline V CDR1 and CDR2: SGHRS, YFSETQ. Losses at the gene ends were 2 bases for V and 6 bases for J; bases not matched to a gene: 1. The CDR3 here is CASSLGQGNSPLHF. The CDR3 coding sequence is TGCGCCAGCAGCTTAGGACAGGGTAATTCACCCCTCCACTTT.

The CDR3 here is CSVALAGSSYEQYF. The CDR3 DNA is TGCAGCGTTGCATTAGCGGGGTCCTCCTACGAGCAGTACTTC. The J gene is TRBJ2-7, the V gene TRBV29-1; 8 nucleotides line up with TRBD2. CDR3 size: 14 residues. The V gene end was trimmed by 4 bases and the J gene end by 0 bases; junction bases not matched to a gene: 5. Germline CDR1 SQVTM, CDR2 ANQGSEA.